A selection of T cell receptor beta chains follows, all from one sample in a study of technical replicates of blood from a handful of donors. The data were produced by immunoSEQ multiplex PCR, yet TCRdb's version contains in-frame clones alone and is incomplete. This sample carries some 80,000 clones, roughly 96% of them seen once, and the ten largest clones take 0.3% to 0.35%. Input material: T cells isolated from PBMCs. Receptors were obtained from a human donor in good health. The CDR3 runs from the conserved cysteine through the conserved F or W. The order of the fields is D gene, J gene, clone size, V gene, CDR3 protein, CDR3 DNA. D genes are given only for firm matches. Only part of the rows carry a size: once, few, many, or a class if the clone is expanded.

TRBD1	TRBJ2-7	-	TRBV5-6	CASSIRGLRNEQYF	TGTGCCAGCAGTATCAGGGGGCTCCGTAACGAGCAGTACTTC
TRBD2	TRBJ2-7	-	TRBV27	CASKTLSGTSGYEQYF	TGTGCCAGCAAGACACTCTCCGGGACTAGCGGGTACGAGCAGTACTTC
TRBD1	TRBJ2-7	-	TRBV6-5	CASRSGTVALEQYF	TGTGCCAGCAGGTCCGGGACAGTGGCTCTCGAGCAGTACTTC
-	TRBJ1-1	-	TRBV7-3	CASSSGTEAFF	TGTGCCAGCAGCTCAGGCACTGAAGCTTTCTTT
TRBD1	TRBJ2-1	once	TRBV7-3	CASSLGTGYNEQFF	TGTGCCAGCAGCTTAGGGACAGGCTACAATGAGCAGTTCTTC
TRBD1	TRBJ1-4	-	TRBV7-8	CASSSDRADEKLFF	TGTGCCAGCAGCTCGGACAGGGCTGATGAAAAACTGTTTTTT
TRBD2	TRBJ2-1	-	TRBV5-1	CASSLGTNGDEQFF	TGCGCCAGCAGCCTGGGGACTAACGGGGATGAGCAGTTCTTC
-	TRBJ1-1	-	TRBV4-1	CASSQEGKNTEAFF	TGCGCCAGCAGCCAAGAGGGCAAGAACACTGAAGCTTTCTTT
TRBD1	TRBJ1-1	-	TRBV5-3	CASRDRGKLNTEAFF	TGTGCCAGCAGGGACAGGGGCAAATTGAACACTGAAGCTTTCTTT
-	TRBJ1-1	-	TRBV7-3	CASSSHRNTEAFF	TGTGCCAGCAGCTCCCATAGGAACACTGAAGCTTTCTTT
TRBD2	TRBJ2-3	-	TRBV2	CASSLTHPTSGGGTQYF	TGTGCCAGCAGTCTTACCCACCCCACTAGCGGGGGCGGTACGCAGTATTTT
TRBD2	TRBJ2-3	once	TRBV6-1	CASTSGSPTDTQYF	TGTGCCAGCACTAGCGGGAGCCCGACAGATACGCAGTATTTT
-	TRBJ2-3	-	TRBV7-3	CASSSQPGLNTDTQYF	TGTGCCAGCAGCTCTCAGCCGGGATTGAACACAGATACGCAGTATTTT
TRBD1	TRBJ1-4	-	TRBV6-5	CASSLQGTFEKLFF	TGTGCCAGCAGTTTACAGGGGACGTTCGAAAAACTGTTTTTT
TRBD2	TRBJ2-5	-	TRBV18	CASSQTSGHETQYF	TGTGCCAGTTCCCAGACTAGCGGGCATGAGACCCAGTACTTC
-	TRBJ2-1	-	TRBV9	CASSAKKHFQGDEQFF	TGTGCCAGCAGCGCGAAGAAGCACTTCCAAGGGGATGAGCAGTTCTTC
-	TRBJ1-1	-	TRBV30	CAWQGNTEAFF	TGTGCCTGGCAGGGGAACACTGAAGCTTTCTTT
TRBD2	TRBJ2-1	-	TRBV5-4	CASSLGTSGRSYNEQFF	TGTGCCAGCAGCTTGGGGACTAGCGGGAGATCCTACAATGAGCAGTTCTTC
-	TRBJ1-1	-	TRBV13	CASSPAGVWDTEAFF	TGTGCCAGCAGCCCGGCCGGGGTTTGGGACACTGAAGCTTTCTTT
-	TRBJ2-1	-	TRBV7-9	CASSPGLSGQFF	TGTGCCAGCAGCCCTGGACTGTCCGGGCAGTTCTTC
-	TRBJ2-7	-	TRBV4-1	CASSPFGFEQYF	TGCGCCAGCAGCCCCTTCGGGTTCGAGCAGTACTTC
TRBD1	TRBJ2-3	-	TRBV11-3	CASSPDRGRADTQYF	TGTGCCAGCAGCCCAGACAGGGGGCGCGCAGATACGCAGTATTTT
-	TRBJ1-5	-	TRBV27	CASSSSKGVKSNQPQHF	TGTGCCAGCAGTAGCTCAAAGGGGGTAAAGAGCAATCAGCCCCAGCATTTT
TRBD1	TRBJ1-4	-	TRBV5-1	CASSDPGTGGEKLFF	TGCGCCAGCAGCGACCCCGGGACAGGGGGTGAAAAACTGTTTTTT
-	TRBJ2-1	-	TRBV30	CAWSWDTYNEQFF	TGTGCCTGGAGTTGGGACACTTACAATGAGCAGTTCTTC
TRBD1	TRBJ2-5	-	TRBV10-3	CAISETGQGRETQYF	TGTGCCATCAGTGAGACAGGACAGGGAAGGGAGACCCAGTACTTC
-	TRBJ1-2	-	TRBV4-2	CASSQESGAINYGYTF	TGTGCCAGCAGCCAAGAAAGTGGAGCCATCAACTATGGCTACACCTTC
-	TRBJ2-1	-	TRBV5-4	CASSLLDEQFF	TGTGCCAGCAGCTTGTTAGATGAGCAGTTCTTC
-	TRBJ2-1	-	TRBV6-1	CASRTSSSYNEQFF	TGTGCCAGCAGAACTAGCAGCTCCTACAATGAGCAGTTCTTC
TRBD1	TRBJ2-7	-	TRBV27	CASSLSSGGEQYF	TGTGCCAGCAGTTTAAGTTCAGGGGGCGAGCAGTACTTC
TRBD2	TRBJ2-7	-	TRBV4-1	CASSQVGLAGVEQYF	TGCGCCAGCAGCCAAGTCGGACTAGCGGGAGTTGAGCAGTACTTC
TRBD2	TRBJ2-7	-	TRBV29-1	CSVWTSGPYEQYF	TGCAGCGTCTGGACTAGCGGGCCCTACGAGCAGTACTTC